Listed below are T cell receptor beta chains from one sample, sequenced in a study of shared clonotypes between healthy human individuals. The method was immunoSEQ multiplex PCR; TCRdb's version includes in-frame clones alone and lacks a portion of them. The sample consists of 600,000 to 700,000 clones, more than 70% of them appearing once. Specimen: memory CD4+ T cells sorted from blood. The receptors here all came from a woman in her 30s in good health. Each CDR3 is given with its conserved first and last residue. A D gene is named only where the DNA matches it firmly. Only part of the rows carry a size: once, few, many, or a class if the clone is expanded.

d_gene	abundance	j_gene	v_gene	CDR3aa	CDR3nt
-	-	TRBJ2-1	TRBV28	CASSGSESYNEQFF	TGTGCCAGCTCCGGTAGTGAATCCTACAATGAGCAGTTCTTC
TRBD1	-	TRBJ1-5	TRBV28	CASSLQGQGRGSNQPQHF	TGTGCCAGCAGTTTACAGGGACAGGGTCGAGGGAGCAATCAGCCCCAGCATTTT
TRBD2	-	TRBJ2-6	TRBV27	CASTKRSGRAAGANVLTF	TGTGCCAGCACCAAACGGAGCGGGAGGGCTGCTGGGGCCAACGTCCTGACTTTC
TRBD1	once	TRBJ1-3	TRBV18	CASFDRVGNTIYF	TGTGCCAGCTTCGACAGGGTAGGAAACACCATATATTTT
-	-	TRBJ1-6	TRBV11-2	CASSLSWGSYNSPLHF	TGTGCCAGCAGCTTATCTTGGGGCTCCTATAATTCACCCCTCCACTTT
-	-	TRBJ2-1	TRBV19	CASSLWGAGSSYNEQFF	TGTGCCAGTAGTCTCTGGGGGGCGGGGAGCTCCTACAATGAGCAGTTCTTC
-	-	TRBJ2-3	TRBV11-3	CASSLDSLPSTDTQYF	TGTGCCAGCAGCTTAGATTCCCTCCCCTCCACAGATACGCAGTATTTT
TRBD2	many	TRBJ2-3	TRBV28	CASSSYTSGVTDTQYF	TGTGCCAGCAGTTCCTACACTAGCGGAGTCACAGATACGCAGTATTTT
-	-	TRBJ1-2	TRBV2	CASSSKPQSYGYTF	TGTGCCAGCAGTTCCAAGCCCCAGAGCTATGGCTACACCTTC
-	-	TRBJ1-1	TRBV28	CASSPRGANTEAFF	TGTGCCAGCAGTCCACGCGGCGCGAACACTGAAGCTTTCTTT
-	-	TRBJ1-4	TRBV10-3	CAISRGAMTTNEKLFF	TGTGCCATCTCACGTGGGGCGATGACAACTAATGAAAAACTGTTTTTT
-	-	TRBJ1-2	TRBV4-1	CASSHRDDYGYTF	TGCGCCAGCAGCCACCGGGACGACTATGGCTACACCTTC
TRBD1	-	TRBJ1-3	TRBV5-4	CASSVDRAGSGNTIYF	TGTGCCAGCAGCGTCGACAGGGCGGGCTCTGGAAACACCATATATTTT
TRBD2	-	TRBJ2-2	TRBV27	CASSRILADNTGELFF	TGTGCCAGCAGTCGAATTCTAGCGGATAACACCGGGGAGCTGTTTTTT
TRBD2	few	TRBJ2-7	TRBV28	CASSGRGVKRGAYEQYF	TGTGCCAGCAGTGGTCGAGGGGTCAAACGGGGGGCCTACGAGCAGTACTTC
-	few	TRBJ1-5	TRBV6-1	CASSPRRQEGEPQHF	TGTGCCAGCAGTCCTCGTAGACAGGAGGGAGAGCCCCAGCATTTT
TRBD1	-	TRBJ2-7	TRBV5-1	CASSPGTDFNEQYF	TGCGCCAGCAGCCCGGGGACAGATTTCAACGAGCAGTACTTC
-	-	TRBJ1-1	TRBV27	CASSPRLDNTEAFF	TGTGCCAGCAGTCCTCGTCTGGACAACACTGAAGCTTTCTTT
TRBD2	once	TRBJ2-5	TRBV28	CASSFSGRLQETQYF	TGTGCCAGCAGTTTTAGCGGGAGGCTCCAAGAGACCCAGTACTTC
-	-	TRBJ1-2	TRBV28	CASVKVEGAGYTF	TGTGCCAGCGTCAAGGTAGAGGGCGCTGGCTACACCTTC
-	-	TRBJ2-7	TRBV5-8	CASSWEVSGWEQYF	TGTGCCAGCAGCTGGGAGGTCTCCGGATGGGAGCAGTACTTC
TRBD2	-	TRBJ2-1	TRBV5-1	CASSSKAGAHEQFF	TGCGCCAGCAGCTCGAAAGCGGGAGCTCATGAGCAGTTCTTC
TRBD2	-	TRBJ2-1	TRBV7-9	CASSLLAGVGNEQFF	TGTGCCAGCAGCTTACTAGCGGGAGTAGGCAATGAGCAGTTCTTC
TRBD2	-	TRBJ2-1	TRBV29-1	CSVGLLAGDYNEQFF	TGCAGCGTTGGACTACTAGCGGGAGACTACAATGAGCAGTTCTTC
-	-	TRBJ2-1	TRBV11-2	CAWGQNNEQFF	TGTGCCTGGGGCCAAAACAATGAGCAGTTCTTC
-	-	TRBJ2-7	TRBV6-1	CASSEASLREQYF	TGTGCCAGCAGTGAAGCTTCGTTGCGCGAGCAGTACTTC
TRBD1	-	TRBJ2-7	TRBV28	CASSRQGGYEQYF	TGTGCCAGCAGTCGACAGGGTGGGTACGAGCAGTACTTC
-	few	TRBJ2-7	TRBV11-2	CASSLIPGSSYEQYF	TGTGCCAGCAGCTTAATCCCGGGGAGCTCCTACGAGCAGTACTTC
-	-	TRBJ2-7	TRBV5-5	CASSFGAPGLPGEQYF	TGTGCCAGCAGCTTCGGCGCCCCTGGTCTTCCTGGCGAGCAGTACTTC
-	-	TRBJ2-7	TRBV7-3	CASRSPGTGPLEQYF	TGTGCCAGCAGGTCCCCCGGGACTGGACCTCTCGAGCAGTACTTC
-	-	TRBJ2-5	TRBV5-1	CASSYYEETQYF	TGCGCCAGCAGCTACTATGAAGAGACCCAGTACTTC
TRBD1	-	TRBJ2-2	TRBV27	CASSLSPGQGARTGELFF	TGTGCCAGCAGTTTATCCCCCGGACAGGGGGCGCGAACCGGGGAGCTGTTTTTT
-	-	TRBJ2-1	TRBV2	CASSGASGRRSYNEQFF	TGTGCCAGCAGTGGAGCCAGTGGGAGAAGGTCTTACAATGAGCAGTTCTTC
-	-	TRBJ2-5	TRBV11-2	CASSPSIGQETQYF	TGTGCCAGCAGCCCAAGTATTGGCCAAGAGACCCAGTACTTC
-	once	TRBJ1-4	TRBV4-1	CASSQHWQGQGKLFF	TGCGCCAGCAGCCAACATTGGCAGGGCCAGGGAAAACTGTTTTTT
-	-	TRBJ2-2	TRBV5-1	CASSSGQTTGELFF	TGCGCCAGCAGCTCGGGACAAACCACCGGGGAGCTGTTTTTT
-	-	TRBJ2-1	TRBV4-1	CASSQNSDHHNEQFF	TGCGCCAGCAGCCAAAATAGCGACCATCACAATGAGCAGTTCTTC
-	-	TRBJ1-1	TRBV19	CASSVQSDTEAFF	TGTGCCAGTAGTGTCCAGTCGGACACTGAAGCTTTCTTT
-	-	TRBJ1-4	TRBV6-4	CASSDQRQDGDEKLFF	TGTGCCAGCAGTGACCAAAGACAGGACGGGGATGAAAAACTGTTTTTT
-	-	TRBJ1-1	TRBV2	CASRSFGNTEAFF	TGTGCCAGCAGGTCCTTCGGAAACACTGAAGCTTTCTTT
-	-	TRBJ1-5	TRBV30	CAWKRGNQPQHF	TGTGCCTGGAAACGGGGAAATCAGCCCCAGCATTTT
-	many	TRBJ1-4	TRBV7-8	CASSPGVSGTWGNEKLFF	TGTGCCAGCAGCCCGGGAGTCTCAGGGACATGGGGTAATGAAAAACTGTTTTTT
-	-	TRBJ2-7	TRBV28	CASSSTTGATYEQYF	TGTGCCAGCAGTTCGACGACAGGAGCTACCTACGAGCAGTACTTC
-	-	TRBJ1-5	TRBV6-6	CASSLGESNQPQHF	TGTGCCAGCAGTTTAGGGGAAAGCAATCAGCCCCAGCATTTT
-	once	TRBJ2-1	TRBV6-6	CASRSTRVVNEQFF	TGTGCCAGCAGGAGTACCCGGGTCGTTAATGAGCAGTTCTTC
-	-	TRBJ1-1	TRBV10-3	CAIAGMNTEAFF	TGTGCCATCGCAGGCATGAACACTGAAGCTTTCTTT
-	-	TRBJ2-1	TRBV5-1	CASSLTRSEQFF	TGCGCCAGCAGCCTGACTAGATCGGAACAGTTCTTC
-	-	TRBJ1-1	TRBV5-1	CASSLGDLGLNTEAFF	TGCGCCAGCAGCTTGGGAGATTTGGGGTTGAACACTGAAGCTTTCTTT
-	-	TRBJ2-5	TRBV19	CASSKDQETQYF	TGTGCCAGTAGCAAGGACCAAGAGACCCAGTACTTC
-	few	TRBJ1-1	TRBV5-1	CASKRTEGTEAFF	TGCGCCAGCAAACGTACGGAGGGCACTGAAGCTTTCTTT
-	-	TRBJ2-7	TRBV6-1	CASSAGTATYEQYF	TGTGCCAGCAGTGCCGGGACCGCTACCTACGAGCAGTACTTC
TRBD1	-	TRBJ1-5	TRBV19	CATSIGTGEQPQHF	TGTGCCACCAGCATTGGGACAGGGGAACAGCCCCAGCATTTT
-	-	TRBJ2-1	TRBV28	CASSPSWGRNNYNEQFF	TGTGCCAGCAGTCCCAGCTGGGGCAGAAACAATTACAATGAGCAGTTCTTC
-	many	TRBJ2-7	TRBV6-6	CASRLLNEQYF	TGTGCCAGCAGGTTACTAAACGAGCAGTACTTC
-	-	TRBJ2-1	TRBV11-3	CASSLDGGHNEQFF	TGTGCCAGCAGCTTAGATGGGGGACACAATGAGCAGTTCTTC